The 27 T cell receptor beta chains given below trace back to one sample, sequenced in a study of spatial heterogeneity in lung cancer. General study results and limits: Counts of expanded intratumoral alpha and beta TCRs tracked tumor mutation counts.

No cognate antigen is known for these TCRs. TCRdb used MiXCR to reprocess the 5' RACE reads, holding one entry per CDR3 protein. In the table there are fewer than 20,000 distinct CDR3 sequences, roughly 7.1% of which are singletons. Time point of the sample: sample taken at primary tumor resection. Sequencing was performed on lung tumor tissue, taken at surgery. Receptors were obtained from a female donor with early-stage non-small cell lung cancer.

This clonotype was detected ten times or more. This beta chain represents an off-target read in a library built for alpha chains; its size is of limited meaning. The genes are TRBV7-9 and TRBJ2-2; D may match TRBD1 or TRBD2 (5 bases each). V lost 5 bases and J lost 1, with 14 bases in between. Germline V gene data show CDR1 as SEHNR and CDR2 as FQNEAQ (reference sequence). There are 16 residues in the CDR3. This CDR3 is CASSRYGTVNTGELFF. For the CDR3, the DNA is TGTGCCAGCAGCCGATATGGGACGGTGAACACCGGGGAGCTGTTTTTT.

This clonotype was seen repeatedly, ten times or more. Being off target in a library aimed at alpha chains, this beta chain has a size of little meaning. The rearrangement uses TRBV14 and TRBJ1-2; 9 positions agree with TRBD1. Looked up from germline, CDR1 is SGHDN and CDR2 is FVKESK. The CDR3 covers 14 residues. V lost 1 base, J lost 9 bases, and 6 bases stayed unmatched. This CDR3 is CASSQALDRGRYTF. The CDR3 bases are TGTGCCAGCAGCCAAGCTTTGGACAGGGGCCGCTACACCTTC.

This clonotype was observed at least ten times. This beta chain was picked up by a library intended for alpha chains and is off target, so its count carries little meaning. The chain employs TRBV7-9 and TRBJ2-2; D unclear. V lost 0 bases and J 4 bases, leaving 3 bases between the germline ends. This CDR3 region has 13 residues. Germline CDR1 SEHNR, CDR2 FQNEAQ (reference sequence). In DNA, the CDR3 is TGTGCCAGCAGCTTAGCAGGCACCGGGGAGCTGTTTTTT. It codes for CASSLAGTGELFF.

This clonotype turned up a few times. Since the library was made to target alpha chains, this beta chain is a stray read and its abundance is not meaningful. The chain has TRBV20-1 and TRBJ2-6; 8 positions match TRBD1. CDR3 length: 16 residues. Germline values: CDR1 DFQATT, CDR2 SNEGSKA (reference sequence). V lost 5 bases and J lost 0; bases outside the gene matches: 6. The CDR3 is CSAGTGHTSGANVLTF. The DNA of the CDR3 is TGCAGTGCTGGGACAGGACATACCTCTGGGGCCAACGTCCTGACTTTC.

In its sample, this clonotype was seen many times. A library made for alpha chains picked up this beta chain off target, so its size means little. In nucleotides, the CDR3 is TGCGCCAGCAGCTTGGCCGGGCAGGGTAGGGAGACCCAGTACTTC. It codes for CASSLAGQGRETQYF. The chain combines TRBV5-1 with TRBJ2-5; D may be TRBD1 (5 bases). Germline values: CDR1 SGHRS, CDR2 YFSETQ. The CDR3 contains 15 residues. Deletions cut 0 bases from V and 5 bases from J, with 14 bases between.

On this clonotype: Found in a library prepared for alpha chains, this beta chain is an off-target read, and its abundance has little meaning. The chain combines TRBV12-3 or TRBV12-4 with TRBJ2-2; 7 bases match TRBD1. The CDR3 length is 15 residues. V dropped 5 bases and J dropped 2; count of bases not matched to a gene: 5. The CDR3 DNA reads TGTGCCAGCAGTAACAGGGGAAGCAACACCGGGGAGCTGTTTTTT. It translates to CASSNRGSNTGELFF.

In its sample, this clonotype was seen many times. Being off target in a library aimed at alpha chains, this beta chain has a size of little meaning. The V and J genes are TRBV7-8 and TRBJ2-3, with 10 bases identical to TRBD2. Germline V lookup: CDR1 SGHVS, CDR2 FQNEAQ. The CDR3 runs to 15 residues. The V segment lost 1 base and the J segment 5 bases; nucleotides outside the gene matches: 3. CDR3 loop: CASSLEAGGQDTQYF. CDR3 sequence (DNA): TGTGCCAGCAGCTTAGAAGCGGGGGGGCAAGATACGCAGTATTTT.

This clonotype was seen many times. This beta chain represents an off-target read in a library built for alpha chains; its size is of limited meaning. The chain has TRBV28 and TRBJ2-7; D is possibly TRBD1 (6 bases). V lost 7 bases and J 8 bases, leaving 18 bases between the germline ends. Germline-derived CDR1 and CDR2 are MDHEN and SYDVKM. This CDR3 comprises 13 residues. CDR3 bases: TGTGCCAGCATCGCGGAAAGGGGGTCTAAGCAGTACTTC. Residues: CASIAERGSKQYF.

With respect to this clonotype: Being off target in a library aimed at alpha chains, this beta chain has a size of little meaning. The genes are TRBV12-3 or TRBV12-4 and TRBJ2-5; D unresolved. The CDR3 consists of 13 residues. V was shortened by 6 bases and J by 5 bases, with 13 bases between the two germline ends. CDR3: CASSLGPGETQYF. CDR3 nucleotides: TGTGCCAGCAGCCTCGGACCCGGGGAGACCCAGTACTTC.

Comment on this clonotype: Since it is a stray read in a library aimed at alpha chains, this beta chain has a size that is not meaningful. CDR3 sequence: CASSSRTGVNYGYTF. The DNA of the CDR3 is TGTGCCAGCAGCTCGAGGACAGGGGTAAACTATGGCTACACCTTC. The chain couples TRBV7-2 to TRBJ1-2, with 9 bases that match TRBD1. There are 15 residues in the CDR3. V shed 4 bases and J 2 bases; nucleotides not matched to a gene: 5. CDR1 is SGHTA and CDR2 is FQGNSA in the germline V gene.

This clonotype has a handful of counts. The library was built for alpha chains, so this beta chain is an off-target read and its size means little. The CDR3 reads CASSPGIGDSATDTQYF. DNA of the CDR3: TGTGCCAGCAGTCCGGGCATAGGGGACAGCGCCACAGATACGCAGTATTTT. V gene TRBV7-9 combines with J gene TRBJ2-3, with 7 bases fitting TRBD1. CDR3 length: 17 amino acids. Germline lookup yields CDR1 SEHNR and CDR2 FQNEAQ (reference sequence). The J segment lost 2 bases and the V segment lost 6 bases, leaving 14 bases of the junction unmatched.

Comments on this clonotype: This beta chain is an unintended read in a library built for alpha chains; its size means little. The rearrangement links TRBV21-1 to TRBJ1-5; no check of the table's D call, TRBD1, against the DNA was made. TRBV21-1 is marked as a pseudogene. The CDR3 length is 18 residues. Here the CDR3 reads CASSSKHGAEASNQPQHF. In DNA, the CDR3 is TGTGCCAGCAGCTCCAAACACGGGGCGGAGGCTAGCAATCAGCCCCAGCATTTT.

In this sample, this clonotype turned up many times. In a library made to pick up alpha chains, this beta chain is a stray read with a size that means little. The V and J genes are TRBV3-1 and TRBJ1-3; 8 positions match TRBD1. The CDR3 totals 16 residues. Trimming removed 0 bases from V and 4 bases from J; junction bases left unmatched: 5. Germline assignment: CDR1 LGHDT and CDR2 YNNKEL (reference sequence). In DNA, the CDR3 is TGTGCCAGCAGCCAAGATCAGGGGGCAGGAGGAAACACCATATATTTT. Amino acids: CASSQDQGAGGNTIYF.

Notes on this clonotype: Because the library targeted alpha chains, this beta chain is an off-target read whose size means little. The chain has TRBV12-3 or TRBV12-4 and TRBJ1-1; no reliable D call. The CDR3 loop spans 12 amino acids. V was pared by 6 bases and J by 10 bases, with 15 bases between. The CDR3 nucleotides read TGTGCCAGCAGCCAGTTTGAAAGCAGAGCTTTCTTT. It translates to CASSQFESRAFF.

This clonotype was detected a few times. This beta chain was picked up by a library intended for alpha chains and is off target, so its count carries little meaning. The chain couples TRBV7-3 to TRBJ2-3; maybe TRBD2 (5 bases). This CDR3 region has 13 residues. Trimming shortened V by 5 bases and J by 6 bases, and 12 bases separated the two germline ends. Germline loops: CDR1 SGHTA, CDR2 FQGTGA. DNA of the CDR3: TGTGCCAGCAGCACCACTAGATACGATACGCAGTATTTT. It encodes CASSTTRYDTQYF.

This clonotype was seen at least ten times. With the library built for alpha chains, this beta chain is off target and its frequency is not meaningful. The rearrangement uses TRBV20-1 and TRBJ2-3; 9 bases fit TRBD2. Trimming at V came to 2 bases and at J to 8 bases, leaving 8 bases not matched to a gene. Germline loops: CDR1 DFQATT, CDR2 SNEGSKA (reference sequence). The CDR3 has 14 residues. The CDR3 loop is CSARWSRGGGTQYF. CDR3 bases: TGCAGTGCTAGATGGTCGCGGGGGGGAGGTACGCAGTATTTT.

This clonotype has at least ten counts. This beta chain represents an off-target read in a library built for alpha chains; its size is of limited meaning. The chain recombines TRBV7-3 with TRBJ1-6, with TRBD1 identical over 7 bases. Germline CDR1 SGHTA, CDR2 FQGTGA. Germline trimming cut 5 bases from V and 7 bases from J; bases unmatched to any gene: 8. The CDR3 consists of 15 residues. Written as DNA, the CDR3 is TGTGCCAGCAGCCGGGAGGGGGACAGCAATTCACCCCTCCACTTT. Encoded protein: CASSREGDSNSPLHF.

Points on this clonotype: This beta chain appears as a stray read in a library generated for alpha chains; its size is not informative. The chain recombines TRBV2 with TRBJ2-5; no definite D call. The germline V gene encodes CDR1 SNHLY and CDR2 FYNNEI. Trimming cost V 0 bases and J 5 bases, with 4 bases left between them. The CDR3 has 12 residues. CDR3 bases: TGTGCCAGCAGTGAAGCCCAGGAGACCCAGTACTTC. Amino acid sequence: CASSEAQETQYF. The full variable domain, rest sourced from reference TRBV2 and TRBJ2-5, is EPEVTQTPSHQVTQMGQEVILRCVPISNHLYFYWYRQILGQKVEFLVSFYNNEISEKSEIFDDQFSVERPDGSNFTLKIRSTKLEDSAMYFCASSEAQETQYFGPGTRLLVL.

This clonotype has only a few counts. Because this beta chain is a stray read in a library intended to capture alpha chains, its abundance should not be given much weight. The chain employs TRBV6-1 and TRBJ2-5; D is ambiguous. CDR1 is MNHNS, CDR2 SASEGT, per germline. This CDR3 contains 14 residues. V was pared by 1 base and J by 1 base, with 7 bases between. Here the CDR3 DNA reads TGTGCCAGCAGTGAAGAACACCCCCAAGAGACCCAGTACTTC. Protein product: CASSEEHPQETQYF.

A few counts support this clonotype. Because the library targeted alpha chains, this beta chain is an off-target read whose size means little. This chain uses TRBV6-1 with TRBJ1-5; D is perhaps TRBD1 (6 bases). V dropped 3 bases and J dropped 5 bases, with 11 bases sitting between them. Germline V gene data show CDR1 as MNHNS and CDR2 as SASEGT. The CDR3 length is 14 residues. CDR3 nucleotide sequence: TGTGCCAGCAGTGATGGGACACCTTATCAGCCCCAGCATTTT. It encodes CASSDGTPYQPQHF.

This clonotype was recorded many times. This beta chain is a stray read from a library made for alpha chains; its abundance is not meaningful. The CDR3 DNA reads TGTGCCAGCAGCTTAGACCATGGGGAGACCCAGTACTTC. The encoded protein is CASSLDHGETQYF. The rearrangement joins TRBV7-3 to TRBJ2-5; D ambiguous. Germline V lookup: CDR1 SGHTA, CDR2 FQGTGA. V lost 2 bases to trimming and J lost 5 bases, with 9 bases between them. The CDR3 has 13 residues.

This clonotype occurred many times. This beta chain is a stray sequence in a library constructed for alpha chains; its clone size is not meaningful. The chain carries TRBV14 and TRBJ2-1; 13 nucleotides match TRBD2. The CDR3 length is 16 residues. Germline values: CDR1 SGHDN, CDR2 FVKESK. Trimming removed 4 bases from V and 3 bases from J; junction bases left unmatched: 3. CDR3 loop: CASSRTSGGVYNEQFF. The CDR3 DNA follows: TGTGCCAGCAGCCGCACTAGCGGGGGGGTCTACAATGAGCAGTTCTTC.

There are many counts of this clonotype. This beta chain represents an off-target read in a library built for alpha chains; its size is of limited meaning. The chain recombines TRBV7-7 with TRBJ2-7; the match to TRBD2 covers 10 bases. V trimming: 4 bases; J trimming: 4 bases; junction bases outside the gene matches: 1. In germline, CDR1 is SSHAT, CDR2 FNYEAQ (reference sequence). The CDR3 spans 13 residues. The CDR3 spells CASSSAGGYEQYF. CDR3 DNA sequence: TGTGCCAGCAGCTCAGCGGGGGGGTACGAGCAGTACTTC. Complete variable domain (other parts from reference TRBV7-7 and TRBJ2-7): GAGVSQSPRYKVTKRGQDVTLRCDPISSHATLYWYQQALGQGPEFLTYFNYEAQPDKSGLPSDRFSAERPEGSISTLTIQRTEQRDSAMYRCASSSAGGYEQYFGPGTRLTVT.

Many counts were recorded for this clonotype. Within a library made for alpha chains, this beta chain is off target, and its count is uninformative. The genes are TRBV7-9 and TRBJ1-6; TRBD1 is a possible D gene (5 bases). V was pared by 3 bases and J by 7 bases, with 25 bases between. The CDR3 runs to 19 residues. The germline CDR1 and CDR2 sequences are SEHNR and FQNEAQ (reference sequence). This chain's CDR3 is CASSFVNPGLGLYNSPLHF. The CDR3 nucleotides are TGTGCCAGCAGCTTTGTTAACCCAGGGTTGGGCCTCTACAATTCACCCCTCCACTTT. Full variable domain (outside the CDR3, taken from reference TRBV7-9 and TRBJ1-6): DTGVSQNPRHKITKRGQNVTFRCDPISEHNRLYWYRQTLGQGPEFLTYFQNEAQLEKSRLLSDRFSAERPKGSFSTLEIQRTEQGDSAMYLCASSFVNPGLGLYNSPLHFGNGTRLTVT.

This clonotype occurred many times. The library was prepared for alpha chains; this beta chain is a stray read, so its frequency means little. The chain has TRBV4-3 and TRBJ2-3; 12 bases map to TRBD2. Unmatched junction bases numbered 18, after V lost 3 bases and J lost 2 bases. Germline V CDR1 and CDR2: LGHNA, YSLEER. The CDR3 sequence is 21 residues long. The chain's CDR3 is CASSHHTRRLAGVDSTDTQYF. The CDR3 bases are TGCGCCAGCAGCCACCACACCAGACGACTAGCGGGGGTCGATTCCACAGATACGCAGTATTTT.

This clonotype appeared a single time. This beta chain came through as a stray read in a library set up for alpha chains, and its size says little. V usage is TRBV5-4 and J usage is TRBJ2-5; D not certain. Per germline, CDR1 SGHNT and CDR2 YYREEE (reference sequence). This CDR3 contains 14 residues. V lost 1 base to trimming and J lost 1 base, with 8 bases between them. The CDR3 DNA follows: TGTGCCAGCAGCTTGAAAGATGTCCAAGAGACCCAGTACTTC. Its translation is CASSLKDVQETQYF.

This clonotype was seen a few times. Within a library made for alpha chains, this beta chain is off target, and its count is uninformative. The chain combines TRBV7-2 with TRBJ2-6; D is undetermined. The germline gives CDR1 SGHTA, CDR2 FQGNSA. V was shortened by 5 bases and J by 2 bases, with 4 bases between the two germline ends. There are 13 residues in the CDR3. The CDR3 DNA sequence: TGTGCCAGCAGCCCGACTGGGGCCAACGTCCTGACTTTC. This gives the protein CASSPTGANVLTF.